This TCR beta chain was retrieved from a study of blood T cell repertoires in COVID-19 (dated by TCRdb to 2020 to 2022). Turning to the overall study: Samples from collaborators originated in the United States, Italy and Spain and spanned both the acute and convalescent phases of COVID-19. The material from the prospective study consisted of cDNA or gDNA derived from T cells, B-cell-depleted T cells, or PBMCs. Subjects who had been exposed to COVID-19, were actively infected with it, or had recovered from it provided the deeply sampled blood TCRbeta repertoires that made up the dataset. The repertoires were released in a freely available public database intended as a resource for research on the immune response to SARS-CoV-2. Samples came from the ongoing ImmuneRACE study (first 160 participants) plus 1,254 subjects from 6 global collaborators. Sample metadata almost always included a de-identified subject ID, COVID-19 status, age in years and sex. Where available, HLA class I and class II types were taken from metadata supplied by the sample provider and were not determined by assay-based typing.

TCRbeta CDR3 regions were amplified from genomic DNA by means of the immunoSEQ Assay, a bias-controlled multiplex PCR. On the authors' methods: The number of nucleated cells in each sample was estimated from the amplification of reference gene primers within the assay. Sequence reads were collapsed and filtered to measure the absolute abundance of every unique TCRbeta CDR3 rearrangement. Productive Simpson clonality was computed per sample as the square root of Simpson's diversity index over productive rearrangements. In its TCRdb copy, this immuneACCESS table keeps in-frame sequences only and misses some clones. Where compared with another copy, unresolved V genes explain less than half of these, and the others have no known cause. V, J and clone size were drawn from that table, and D and trimming were deduced from the DNA. Counted in this sample were about 150,000 clones; 86% of them appeared once. 3% to 4% of the sample is taken by the ten largest.

What the work shows at the level of the full study, not this receptor alone: The amount of clinical and demographic metadata varied by source and participant and was provided uncurated.

Whole blood was collected in K2EDTA tubes by collaborating institutions according to the institutions' own protocols. For TCRbeta analysis, collaborator samples were shipped as frozen whole blood, as isolated PBMCs, or as DNA extracted from either sample type. Of note for this clone: Its antigen remains undetermined. No clone much larger than this one lies a single base away; base qualities are absent.

CDR1 and CDR2 (SNHLY, FYNNEI) derive from the germline V gene. Germline trimming: 6 bases from V, 5 bases from J; junction bases outside gene matches: 4. Including the terminal cysteine and phenylalanine, the CDR3 comprises 13 residues. Of the read, only the CDR3 DNA is kept; its 39 bases are in frame from base 1. The sample comprised peripheral blood. This receptor was identified in a man between 65 and 79 years old with acute or convalescent COVID-19. The V and J segments used are TRBV2 and TRBJ2-1; 7 bases in between match TRBD2. This receptor has the CDR3 CASSSGMNNEQFF. In nucleotide form, the sequence is TGTGCCAGCAGCAGCGGGATGAACAATGAGCAGTTCTTC. When the CDR3 is completed using the reference TRBV2 and TRBJ2-1 genes on either side, the full variable domain is EPEVTQTPSHQVTQMGQEVILRCVPISNHLYFYWYRQILGQKVEFLVSFYNNEISEKSEIFDDQFSVERPDGSNFTLKIRSTKLEDSAMYFCASSSGMNNEQFFGPGTRLTVL.